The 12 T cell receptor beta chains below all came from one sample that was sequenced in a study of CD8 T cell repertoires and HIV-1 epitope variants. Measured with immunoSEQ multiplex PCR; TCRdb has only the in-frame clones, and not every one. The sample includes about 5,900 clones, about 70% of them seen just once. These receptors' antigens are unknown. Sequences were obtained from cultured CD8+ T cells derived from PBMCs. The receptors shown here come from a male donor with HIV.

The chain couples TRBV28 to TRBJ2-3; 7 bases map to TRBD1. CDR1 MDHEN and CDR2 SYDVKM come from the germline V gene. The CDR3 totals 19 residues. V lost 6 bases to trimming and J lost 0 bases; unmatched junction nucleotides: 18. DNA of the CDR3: TGTGCCAGCAGCTCAATTCTACAGGGGACCCCAACTAGCACAGATACGCAGTATTTT. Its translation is CASSSILQGTPTSTDTQYF.

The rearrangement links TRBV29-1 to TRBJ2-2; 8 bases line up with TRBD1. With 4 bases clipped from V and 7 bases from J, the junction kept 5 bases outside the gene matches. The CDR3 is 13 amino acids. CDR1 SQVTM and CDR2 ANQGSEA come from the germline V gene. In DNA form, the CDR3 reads TGCAGCGTTGGGACAGGGTGGGGCGGGGAGCTGTTTTTT. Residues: CSVGTGWGGELFF.

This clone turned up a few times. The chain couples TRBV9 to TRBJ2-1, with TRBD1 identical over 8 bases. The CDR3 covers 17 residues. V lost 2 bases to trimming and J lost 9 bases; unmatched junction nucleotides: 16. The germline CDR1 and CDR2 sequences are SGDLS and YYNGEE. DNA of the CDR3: TGTGCCAGCAGCGTCTCCCCAGGGGGCCCTCGGCCACCTGAGCAGTTCTTC. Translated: CASSVSPGGPRPPEQFF.

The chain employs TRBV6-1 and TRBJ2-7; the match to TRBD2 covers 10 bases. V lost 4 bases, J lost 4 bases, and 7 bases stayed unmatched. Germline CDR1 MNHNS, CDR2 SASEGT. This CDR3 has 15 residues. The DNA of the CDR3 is TGTGCCAGCAGTGGGGGGGGGACTAGCGTGTACGAGCAGTACTTC. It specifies CASSGGGTSVYEQYF.

For the CDR3, the DNA is TGTGCCAGCAGTTACCTGGGACAGGGCTACGAGCAGTACTTC. It encodes CASSYLGQGYEQYF. The chain joins TRBV6-5 to TRBJ2-7; 9 bases map to TRBD1. The length of the CDR3 is 14 residues. With V trimmed by 2 bases and J by 3 bases, 2 bases remained unmatched. The V gene's germline CDR1 is MNHEY and CDR2 SVGAGI.

CDR3 DNA sequence: TGTGCCAGCAGCCGACCCTACAATGAGCAGTTCTTC. Its protein product is CASSRPYNEQFF. This chain connects TRBV6-6 to TRBJ2-1; D uncertain. The ends were cut back, 6 bases at V and 2 bases at J, with 5 bases in the middle. This CDR3 has 12 amino acids. The germline gives CDR1 MNHNY, CDR2 SVGAGI (reference sequence).

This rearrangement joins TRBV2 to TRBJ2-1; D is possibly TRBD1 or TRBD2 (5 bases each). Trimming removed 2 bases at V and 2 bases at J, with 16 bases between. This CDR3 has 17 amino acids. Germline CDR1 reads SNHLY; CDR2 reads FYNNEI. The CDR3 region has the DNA TGTGCCAGCAGTGAATCACAGGAGGCTGAGACCTACAATGAGCAGTTCTTC. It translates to CASSESQEAETYNEQFF.

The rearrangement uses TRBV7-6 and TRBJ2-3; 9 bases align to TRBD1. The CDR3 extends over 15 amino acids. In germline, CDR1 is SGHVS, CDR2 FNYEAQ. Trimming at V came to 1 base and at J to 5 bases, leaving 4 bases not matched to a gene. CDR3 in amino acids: CASSLDRQGGDTQYF. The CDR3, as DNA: TGTGCCAGCAGCTTAGATCGACAGGGGGGAGATACGCAGTATTTT.

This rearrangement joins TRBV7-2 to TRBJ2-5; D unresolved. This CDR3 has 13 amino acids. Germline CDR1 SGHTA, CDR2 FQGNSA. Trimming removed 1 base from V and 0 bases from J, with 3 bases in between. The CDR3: CASSLDYQETQYF. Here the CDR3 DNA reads TGTGCCAGCAGCTTAGATTACCAAGAGACCCAGTACTTC. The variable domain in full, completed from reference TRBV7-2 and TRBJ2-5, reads GAGVSQSPSNKVTEKGKDVELRCDPISGHTALYWYRQSLGQGLEFLIYFQGNSAPDKSGLPSDRFSAERTGGSVSTLTIQRTQQEDSAVYLCASSLDYQETQYFGPGTRLLVL.

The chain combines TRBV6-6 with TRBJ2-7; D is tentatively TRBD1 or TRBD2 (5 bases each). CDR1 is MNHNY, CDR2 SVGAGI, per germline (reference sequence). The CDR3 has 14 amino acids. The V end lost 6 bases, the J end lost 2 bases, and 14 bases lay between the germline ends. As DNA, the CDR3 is TGTGCCAGCAGCCCCGGGGCGATTACCTACGAGCAGTACTTC. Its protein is CASSPGAITYEQYF.

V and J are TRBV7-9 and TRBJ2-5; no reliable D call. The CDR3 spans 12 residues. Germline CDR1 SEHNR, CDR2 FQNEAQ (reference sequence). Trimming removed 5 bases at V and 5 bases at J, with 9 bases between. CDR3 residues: CASSLRMETQYF. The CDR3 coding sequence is TGTGCCAGCAGCCTACGCATGGAGACCCAGTACTTC.

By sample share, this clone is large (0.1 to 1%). CDR3 loop: CASSLSQGTLSYEQYF. CDR3 nucleotides: TGTGCCAGCAGTTTATCACAGGGAACCCTCTCCTACGAGCAGTACTTC. This sequence joins TRBV27 and TRBJ2-7, with D possibly TRBD1 on 6 matching bases. CDR1 and CDR2 from the germline V gene are MNHEY and SMNVEV (reference sequence). The V gene lost 0 bases and the J gene lost 0 bases, with 12 bases spanning the gap. The CDR3 length is 16 residues.